These 15 T cell receptor beta chains were sequenced from one sample in a study of T cell changes during pregnancy in multiple sclerosis. Clones were sequenced by immunoSEQ multiplex PCR, and TCRdb holds only the in-frame ones, with some missing. Here the sample spans 50,000 to 65,000 clones, roughly 92% being singletons. This sample comprised CD8+ T cells from peripheral blood mononuclear cells, obtained in the second trimester of pregnancy. These receptors were taken from a female donor with multiple sclerosis, enrolled in a pregnancy study.

The rearrangement joins TRBV27 to TRBJ1-3; D gene unclear. The ends were cut back, 6 bases at V and 0 bases at J, with 15 bases in the middle. The CDR3 covers 16 residues. The germline gives CDR1 MNHEY, CDR2 SMNVEV (reference sequence). CDR3 residues: CASSRYYRGSGNTIYF. The CDR3 DNA is TGTGCCAGCAGCCGGTACTATCGTGGCTCTGGAAACACCATATATTTT.

This chain connects TRBV27 to TRBJ2-7; 10 bases map to TRBD2. V lost 1 base and J lost 6; bases outside the gene matches: 12. Germline-derived CDR1 and CDR2 are MNHEY and SMNVEV (reference sequence). The CDR3 has 17 residues. CDR3 sequence: CASSLWASGRSSGEQYF. The CDR3 DNA reads as TGTGCCAGCAGTTTATGGGCTAGCGGGAGATCCTCTGGCGAGCAGTACTTC.

V is TRBV19 and J is TRBJ2-1, with D unclear. Trimming stripped 1 base from V and 4 bases from J, with 5 bases between. Germline CDR1 reads LNHDA; CDR2 reads SQIVND (reference sequence). The CDR3 is made up of 13 amino acids. In nucleotides, the CDR3 is TGTGCCAGTAGTATAGCTAGATACAATGAGCAGTTCTTC. This codes for CASSIARYNEQFF.

This sequence joins TRBV7-2 and TRBJ2-7, with 14 bases matching TRBD2. The CDR3 covers 15 residues. CDR1 and CDR2 (germline): SGHTA, FQGNSA. The V gene end was trimmed by 5 bases and the J gene end by 3 bases; junction bases not matched to a gene: 3. CDR3 coding DNA: TGTGCCAGCAGCCAGGGACTAGCGGGAGTCTACGAGCAGTACTTC. This translates into CASSQGLAGVYEQYF.

V usage is TRBV5-4 and J usage is TRBJ2-1; 9 bases agree with TRBD1. Unmatched junction bases numbered 4, after V lost 4 bases and J lost 2 bases. This CDR3 comprises 15 residues. Germline CDR1 SGHNT, CDR2 YYREEE (reference sequence). CDR3 sequence: CASSPRTGAYNEQFF. The DNA for the CDR3 is TGTGCCAGCAGCCCTCGGACAGGGGCCTACAATGAGCAGTTCTTC. Variable domain in full (rest from reference TRBV5-4 and TRBJ2-1): ETGVTQSPTHLIKTRGQQVTLRCSSQSGHNTVSWYQQALGQGPQFIFQYYREEENGRGNFPPRFSGLQFPNYSSELNVNALELDDSALYLCASSPRTGAYNEQFFGPGTRLTVL.

The CDR3 region is CASRGTGSEQYF. The CDR3 bases are TGCGCCAGCAGGGGGACAGGCAGCGAGCAGTACTTC. The chain couples TRBV4-1 to TRBJ2-7; 8 nucleotides line up with TRBD1. The CDR3 is 12 amino acids. The V gene's germline CDR1 is MGHRA and CDR2 YSYEKL. V shed 6 bases and J 6 bases; nucleotides not matched to a gene: 4.

V gene TRBV19 combines with J gene TRBJ1-1; D not certain. The CDR3 runs to 14 residues. CDR1 LNHDA and CDR2 SQIVND come from the germline V gene (reference sequence). With 7 bases removed from V and 4 bases from J, the gap between germline ends came to 16 bases. The CDR3 sequence is CASTMGVPGTEAFF. CDR3 sequence (DNA): TGTGCCAGTACCATGGGAGTTCCGGGCACTGAAGCTTTCTTT.

V and J are TRBV19 and TRBJ1-1; 7 nucleotides agree with TRBD1. Trimming at V came to 3 bases and at J to 3 bases, leaving 4 bases not matched to a gene. This CDR3 spans 14 amino acids. Germline CDR1 reads LNHDA; CDR2 reads SQIVND (reference sequence). The CDR3: CASSIWQGDTEAFF. The CDR3 DNA is TGTGCCAGTAGTATTTGGCAGGGGGACACTGAAGCTTTCTTT.

The chain is built from TRBV23-1 and TRBJ2-5, with TRBD1 identical over 7 bases. TRBV23-1 is known as an ORF, though its function is uncertain. The CDR3 is made up of 17 amino acids. The trim removed 4 bases at V and 5 bases at J, leaving 16 bases unmatched. Here the CDR3 DNA reads TGCGCCAGCAGTCCCCATTGGGTTACAGGGGCCGGTGAGACCCAGTACTTC. Its translation: CASSPHWVTGAGETQYF.

The sample holds one count of this clone. V is TRBV11-2 and J is TRBJ1-5; the D gene is possibly TRBD1 (5 bases). Germline lookup yields CDR1 SGHAT and CDR2 FQNNGV. This CDR3 contains 15 residues. Trimming pared 2 bases from V and 8 bases from J, leaving 16 bases between. CDR3: CASSLLGHGMEPQHF. The DNA of the CDR3 is TGTGCCAGCAGCTTACTCGGACACGGAATGGAGCCCCAGCATTTT. The whole variable domain, remainder taken from reference TRBV11-2 and TRBJ1-5, is EAGVAQSPRYKIIEKRQSVAFWCNPISGHATLYWYQQILGQGPKLLIQFQNNGVVDDSQLPKDRFSAERLKGVDSTLKIQPAKLEDSAVYLCASSLLGHGMEPQHFGDGTRLSIL.

CDR3 DNA sequence: TGTGCCAGCAGCTTGGGACAGGGCGCGAACACCGGGGAGCTGTTTTTT. As protein: CASSLGQGANTGELFF. The J gene is TRBJ2-2, the V gene TRBV5-8; 7 nucleotides align to TRBD1. This CDR3 has 16 residues. In germline, CDR1 is SGHTS, CDR2 YDEGEE. V shed 0 bases and J 0 bases; nucleotides not matched to a gene: 2. The whole variable domain, remainder taken from reference TRBV5-8 and TRBJ2-2, is EAGVTQSPTHLIKTRGQQATLRCSPISGHTSVYWYQQALGLGLQFLLWYDEGEERNRGNFPPRFSGRQFPNYSSELNVNALELEDSALYLCASSLGQGANTGELFFGEGSRLTVL.

The chain has TRBV28 and TRBJ2-1; tentative D call: TRBD2 (5 bases). Trimming removed 1 base from V and 4 bases from J, with 8 bases in between. Germline assignment: CDR1 MDHEN and CDR2 SYDVKM. This CDR3 is built from 14 residues. CDR3 in DNA: TGTGCCAGCAGTTTATCGGGGAAATACAATGAGCAGTTCTTC. Translated, it gives CASSLSGKYNEQFF.

This sequence joins TRBV4-2 and TRBJ2-1, with 13 bases that match TRBD2. From germline, CDR1 is LGHNA and CDR2 YNFKEQ. The CDR3 extends over 16 amino acids. The ends lost 1 base at V and 7 bases at J; junction bases unmatched: 4. This CDR3 is CASSQAGTSGANEQFF. Written as DNA, the CDR3 is TGTGCCAGCAGCCAAGCCGGGACTAGCGGGGCTAATGAGCAGTTCTTC.

The chain couples TRBV11-2 to TRBJ1-2; no firm D call. The CDR3 length is 14 residues. The germline V gene has CDR1 SGHAT and CDR2 FQNNGV. Deletions cut 1 base from V and 5 bases from J, with 11 bases between. CDR3 coding DNA: TGTGCCAGCAGCTTAGGATTCGGGTCGTATGGCTACACCTTC. This encodes CASSLGFGSYGYTF.

The chain is built from TRBV19 and TRBJ2-6; TRBD2 might be the D (5 bases). Trimming took 1 base from V and 0 from J, leaving 7 bases between them. The CDR3 contains 16 residues. Looked up from germline, CDR1 is LNHDA and CDR2 is SQIVND (reference sequence). This CDR3 is CASSIGEGSGANVLTF. The CDR3 nucleotides read TGTGCCAGTAGTATAGGCGAGGGCTCTGGGGCCAACGTCCTGACTTTC.